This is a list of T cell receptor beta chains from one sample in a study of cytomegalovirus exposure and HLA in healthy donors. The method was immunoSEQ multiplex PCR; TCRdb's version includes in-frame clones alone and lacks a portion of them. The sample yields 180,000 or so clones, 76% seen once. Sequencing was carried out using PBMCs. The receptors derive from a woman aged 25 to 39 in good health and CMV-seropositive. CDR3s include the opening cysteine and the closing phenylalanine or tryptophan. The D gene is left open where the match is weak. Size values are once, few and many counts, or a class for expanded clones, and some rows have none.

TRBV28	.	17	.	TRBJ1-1	CASSLSLDSGLNTEAFF	TGTGCCAGCAGTTTAAGTTTGGACAGCGGTTTGAACACTGAAGCTTTCTTT
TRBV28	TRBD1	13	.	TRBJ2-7	CASRTGSRNEQYF	TGTGCCAGCCGGACAGGGAGTAGGAACGAGCAGTACTTC
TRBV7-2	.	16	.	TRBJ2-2	CASSLSRGKGARELFF	TGTGCCAGCAGCTTATCCAGGGGAAAGGGAGCCAGGGAGCTGTTTTTT
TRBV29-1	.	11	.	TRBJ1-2	CSVEDRGGYTF	TGCAGCGTTGAAGATCGCGGTGGCTACACCTTC
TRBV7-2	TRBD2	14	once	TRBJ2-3	CASSQGLATDTQYF	TGTGCCAGCAGTCAGGGACTAGCAACAGATACGCAGTATTTT
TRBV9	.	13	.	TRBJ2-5	CASSGAGKETQYF	TGTGCCAGCAGCGGGGCGGGTAAGGAGACCCAGTACTTC
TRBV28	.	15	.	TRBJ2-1	CASNTRGGYSNEQFF	TGTGCCAGCAACACCCGTGGGGGCTACAGCAATGAGCAGTTCTTC
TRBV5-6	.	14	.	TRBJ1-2	CASSLLQGSVGYTF	TGTGCCAGCAGCTTGTTACAGGGTTCCGTGGGCTACACCTTC
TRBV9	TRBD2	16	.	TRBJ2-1	CASSPKTGGSYNEQFF	TGTGCCAGCAGCCCAAAGACGGGGGGATCCTACAATGAGCAGTTCTTC
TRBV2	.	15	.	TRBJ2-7	CASSPDGLAPSEQYF	TGTGCCAGCAGTCCAGACGGGTTGGCCCCTTCCGAGCAGTACTTC
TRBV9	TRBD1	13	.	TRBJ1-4	CASSVGDRGYMFF	TGTGCCAGCAGCGTAGGGGACAGGGGTTATATGTTTTTT
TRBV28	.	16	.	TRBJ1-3	CASSLAQGYSGNTIYF	TGTGCCAGCAGTCTGGCACAGGGCTACTCTGGAAACACCATATATTTT
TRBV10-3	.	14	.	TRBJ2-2	CAISESEVTGELFF	TGTGCCATCAGTGAGTCGGAGGTAACCGGGGAGCTGTTTTTT
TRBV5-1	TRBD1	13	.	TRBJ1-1	CASRGQGGTEAFF	TGCGCCAGCAGGGGACAGGGGGGCACTGAAGCTTTCTTT